The clone carrying this T cell receptor (beta chain) was seen just once. Its matching antigen is unknown. Several immunoSEQ 96-well plates shared each subset's DNA, each plate a replicate. The method was immunoSEQ multiplex PCR; TCRdb's version includes in-frame clones alone and lacks a portion of them. The sample contains 2,100,000 or so clones, 95% of which appear only once. Germline values: CDR1 SGHTA, CDR2 FQGNSA. V lost 5 bases, J lost 7 bases, and 11 bases lay in between. The CDR3 has 12 residues. This record belongs to a study of shared clonotypes between healthy human individuals. Study-wide background: The study drew on a couple of women and three men aged 18 to 49 as donors.

Into CD45RA+ naive and CD45RA-negative memory subsets, the CD4+ cells were split. Study-wide results and limits: Relative to their counterparts shared across all four donors, non-shared clonotypes exhibited diminished generation probabilities.

Sequencing used naive CD4+ T cells sorted from blood. Stated subset: CD45RA+ positively selected. This chain links TRBV7-2 with TRBJ2-5; weak D call: TRBD1 (6 bases). The sequence was obtained from a man younger than 35 in good health. The CDR3 sequence is CASSDRTGTQYF. DNA of the CDR3: TGTGCCAGCAGCGACAGGACGGGGACCCAGTACTTC.